The following is a TCR beta chain sequence with its context. This record comes from a study of CXCR3-negative and CXCR3-positive naive CD8 T cells. This CDR3 spans 12 amino acids. Germline V CDR1 and CDR2: SQVTM, ANQGSEA. The TRB cDNA libraries were prepared by 5' RACE with UMI labels. TCRdb reprocessed the 5' RACE reads, with one entry per CDR3 protein and no DNA. In total, the table holds fewer than 55,000 distinct CDR3 sequences. The clonotype was recovered from a human donor in good health. Some clones in this sample may be carry-over from other donors' samples. The chain joins TRBV29-1 to TRBJ1-4; TCRdb names TRBD1, which stays unverified in the absence of DNA. The sequenced sample was naive CXCR3- CD8+ T cells from blood. The subset was: CD45RO-CCR7+CD27+CD95- naive CD8+ T cells lacking CXCR3 (TNR3-). CDR3 amino acids: CSVPGANEKLFF.